This TCR beta chain was sequenced for a study of regulatory T cells in long-lasting Graves disease. General study points: Possibly, accuracy suffered from the small sample size.

Time point noted: newly diagnosed GD, antithyroid drugs for less than 3 months. TCR sequences were obtained from RNA taken from PBMCs. A roughly 9-milliliter sample of peripheral blood was drawn into EDTA tubes. This clonotype was seen only a few times. Its antigen is currently unknown. Given a much more abundant clone one base away, this may be a read error. The TCR beta library used iRepertoire HTBI primers with Arm-PCR amplification of CDR3. Via MiXCR, TCRdb re-called the multiplex PCR reads, giving one row per CDR3 protein. This table has approximately 230,000 distinct CDR3 sequences, around 18% appearing once. Germline CDR1 and CDR2: SGHTA and FQGNSA. The CDR3 has 12 amino acids.

This chain connects TRBV7-2 to TRBJ2-1, with D tentatively TRBD2 (7 bases). The specimen comprised peripheral blood mononuclear cells (PBMCs), sampled at new diagnosis, from a patient treated with antithyroid drugs. This sequence originates from a female donor with Graves disease. The CDR3 DNA reads TGTGCCAGCGGCTTAGGGGGGGGGACACAGTTCTTC. It yields the protein CASGLGGGTQFF.